These 22 T cell receptor beta chains were all obtained from the same sample, sequenced in a study of cytomegalovirus exposure and HLA in healthy donors (dated by TCRdb to the late 2010s). The library was produced with the immunoSEQ multiplex PCR assay. TCRdb stores this immuneACCESS table with in-frame sequences only. Part of the clones is absent; in the studies checked, under half of the shortfall reflects unresolved V genes, and no reason is known for the rest. This sample holds around 130,000 clones; about 85% were observed only once. The top ten hold roughly 2% of the sample. Material: PBMCs. These receptors were collected from a woman aged 30 to 39 in good health and CMV-seronegative.

This chain links TRBV30 with TRBJ1-3; D not resolved. Germline-derived CDR1 and CDR2 are GTSNPN and SVGIG (reference sequence). Between the trimmed V and J ends, which lost 0 bases and 0 bases, there was a span of 18 bases. The CDR3 is 18 amino acids. For the CDR3, the DNA is TGTGCCTGGAGTGTTAGAGGTTATGGAGATCTCTCTGGAAACACCATATATTTT. Its translation: CAWSVRGYGDLSGNTIYF.

The genes are TRBV27 and TRBJ1-1, with a tentative D call TRBD1 (6 bases). The length of the CDR3 is 15 residues. Trimming pared 0 bases from V and 1 base from J, leaving 9 bases between. CDR1 is MNHEY and CDR2 is SMNVEV in the germline V gene (reference sequence). In nucleotides, the CDR3 is TGTGCCAGCAGTTTATCGACAGGCTGGAACACTGAAGCTTTCTTT. Translation: CASSLSTGWNTEAFF.

This clone was observed a handful of times. The chain combines TRBV2 with TRBJ2-7; D gene unclear. This CDR3 region has 15 residues. Germline CDR1 reads SNHLY; CDR2 reads FYNNEI. V was pared by 2 bases and J by 3 bases, with 14 bases between. The CDR3 DNA follows: TGTGCCAGCAGTGAATATTTAACCCTCGGCTACGAGCAGTACTTC. The encoded protein is CASSEYLTLGYEQYF.

The rearrangement links TRBV5-1 to TRBJ1-2, with D unresolved. V was cut by 4 bases and J by 1 base, with 8 bases left in between. Per germline, CDR1 SGHRS and CDR2 YFSETQ. This CDR3 region has 13 residues. The CDR3 loop is CASSPQDNYGYTF. DNA of the CDR3: TGCGCCAGCAGCCCTCAGGATAACTATGGCTACACCTTC.

This chain uses TRBV2 with TRBJ2-1; 11 bases line up with TRBD2. V was clipped by 4 bases and J by 8 bases; unmatched bases: 7. Germline V gene sequence: CDR1 SNHLY, CDR2 FYNNEI. There are 15 residues in the CDR3. CDR3: CASSAPSGGKDEQFF. The DNA for the CDR3 is TGTGCCAGCAGTGCTCCTAGCGGGGGGAAGGATGAGCAGTTCTTC.

The chain is built from TRBV7-8 and TRBJ2-3; D remains unclear. The CDR3 sequence is 14 residues long. The germline V gene encodes CDR1 SGHVS and CDR2 FQNEAQ. V dropped 1 base and J dropped 6 bases, with 11 bases sitting between them. In nucleotides, the CDR3 is TGTGCCAGCAGCTTAGGCTCCCCTGAGGATACGCAGTATTTT. It codes for CASSLGSPEDTQYF.

The chain recombines TRBV6-5 with TRBJ2-5, with a tentative D call TRBD2 (5 bases). The germline V gene has CDR1 MNHEY and CDR2 SVGAGI. The CDR3 has 14 amino acids. The V end lost 2 bases, the J end lost 7 bases, and 14 bases lay between the germline ends. CDR3 sequence: CASSYEGSPGTQYF. DNA of the CDR3: TGTGCCAGCAGTTACGAGGGCAGTCCCGGGACCCAGTACTTC.

The chain has TRBV10-3 and TRBJ1-1, with D possibly matching TRBD1 (5 bases). CDR1 and CDR2 from the germline V gene are ENHRY and SYGVKD. The CDR3 runs 11 residues. Trimming cost V 11 bases and J 6 bases, with 13 bases left between them. As DNA, the CDR3 is TGTGCCGCGGGGGGTCGCGCTGAAGCTTTCTTT. This sequence encodes CAAGGRAEAFF.

The rearrangement links TRBV5-1 to TRBJ2-3; D ambiguous. V lost 4 bases, J lost 4 bases, and 10 bases lay in between. Germline CDR1 reads SGHRS; CDR2 reads YFSETQ. The length of the CDR3 is 13 residues. The CDR3 here is CASSPSVADTQYF. CDR3 DNA: TGCGCCAGCAGCCCGTCAGTTGCAGATACGCAGTATTTT.

The sample holds a few counts of this clone. The V and J genes are TRBV6-1 and TRBJ1-1; D is undetermined. The CDR3 is 13 amino acids. Trimming left V 8 bases short and J 1 base short, with 11 bases between. Germline V gene data show CDR1 as MNHNS and CDR2 as SASEGT. CDR3 nucleotide sequence: TGTGCCAGCCGTCTTTCAGGGAACACTGAAGCTTTCTTT. Translation: CASRLSGNTEAFF.

The genes are TRBV19 and TRBJ1-6; D unresolved. Germline V gene lookup returns CDR1 LNHDA and CDR2 SQIVND (reference sequence). The CDR3 consists of 15 residues. V was trimmed by 5 bases and J by 3 bases, leaving 11 bases between them. The CDR3 coding sequence is TGTGCCAGTAGTCCCTCCCGGGACTATAATTCACCCCTCCACTTT. Translating it yields CASSPSRDYNSPLHF.

The chain recombines TRBV9 with TRBJ1-6, with D perhaps TRBD1 (6 bases). The V and J ends lost 0 bases and 5 bases respectively, with 15 bases between them. The V gene's germline CDR1 is SGDLS and CDR2 YYNGEE. This CDR3 has 17 residues. The CDR3 spells CASSVARRGTNNSPLHF. The CDR3 DNA is TGTGCCAGCAGCGTAGCTAGGAGGGGGACTAATAATTCACCCCTCCACTTT.

The chain is built from TRBV18 and TRBJ2-5; 15 nucleotides align to TRBD2. CDR1 is KGHSH, CDR2 LQKENI, per germline. The CDR3 has 16 amino acids. J gave up 5 bases and V 2 bases, and 3 bases lay outside the gene matches. The CDR3 loop is CASSPGTSGGRETQYF. CDR3 DNA: TGTGCCAGCTCACCAGGGACTAGCGGGGGGCGTGAGACCCAGTACTTC. The full variable domain, its missing parts supplied by reference TRBV18 and TRBJ2-5, is NAGVMQNPRHLVRRRGQEARLRCSPMKGHSHVYWYRQLPEEGLKFMVYLQKENIIDESGMPKERFSAEFPKEGPSILRIQQVVRGDSAAYFCASSPGTSGGRETQYFGPGTRLLVL.

This clone has a count of ten or more. The chain carries TRBV11-3 and TRBJ2-3; D uncertain. CDR1 and CDR2 from the germline V gene are SGHNT and YENEEA. The CDR3 has 12 residues. With 3 bases removed from V and 4 bases from J, the gap between germline ends came to 5 bases. CDR3 residues: CASSFRADTQYF. The CDR3 DNA reads TGTGCCAGCAGCTTTCGGGCAGATACGCAGTATTTT.

The genes are TRBV19 and TRBJ1-2; D call uncertain. Trimming pared 3 bases from V and 3 bases from J, leaving 8 bases between. Germline V gives CDR1 LNHDA, CDR2 SQIVND (reference sequence). This CDR3 contains 13 residues. In DNA form, the CDR3 reads TGTGCCAGTAGTATTGTCGGAGACTATGGCTACACCTTC. It translates to CASSIVGDYGYTF.

The J gene is TRBJ2-7, the V gene TRBV7-2; D is perhaps TRBD2 (6 bases). Germline V lookup: CDR1 SGHTA, CDR2 FQGNSA. The CDR3 length is 12 residues. Trimming cost V 10 bases and J 6 bases, with 16 bases left between them. CDR3 DNA sequence: TGTGCCACCCGGGCCCCCGGGGGCGAGCAGTACTTC. Protein product: CATRAPGGEQYF.

The genes are TRBV7-9 and TRBJ2-6; D unresolved. The V gene lost 1 base and the J gene lost 0 bases, with 7 bases spanning the gap. CDR3 length: 16 residues. From germline, CDR1 is SEHNR and CDR2 FQNEAQ (reference sequence). The CDR3 DNA follows: TGTGCCAGCAGCTTAGGAGGTGGCTCTGGGGCCAACGTCCTGACTTTC. Translating gives CASSLGGGSGANVLTF.

This chain connects TRBV18 to TRBJ1-2, with 7 bases aligning to TRBD1. CDR1 and CDR2 from the germline V gene are KGHSH and LQKENI. V was pared by 4 bases and J by 0 bases, with 5 bases of the junction left unmatched. The CDR3 extends over 15 amino acids. CDR3 coding DNA: TGTGCCAGCTCACGGGACAGAAAAGCTAACTATGGCTACACCTTC. It codes for CASSRDRKANYGYTF.

The chain links TRBV5-5 to TRBJ2-3; 8 bases line up with TRBD1. This CDR3 is built from 16 residues. CDR1 is SGHKS, CDR2 YYEKEE, per germline (reference sequence). J was trimmed by 3 bases and V by 4 bases; bases with no gene match: 10. The CDR3 DNA is TGTGCCAGCAGCCAAGGACAGGGAAAAGTGACAGATACGCAGTATTTT. It codes for CASSQGQGKVTDTQYF.

This rearrangement joins TRBV11-2 to TRBJ2-7; D unclear. V was trimmed by 4 bases and J by 6 bases, leaving 10 bases between them. The V gene's germline CDR1 is SGHAT and CDR2 FQNNGV. The CDR3 runs to 12 residues. The CDR3 sequence: CASSSHTSEQYF. In nucleotides, the CDR3 is TGTGCCAGCAGCTCTCATACGAGCGAGCAGTACTTC. The whole variable domain, remainder taken from reference TRBV11-2 and TRBJ2-7, is EAGVAQSPRYKIIEKRQSVAFWCNPISGHATLYWYQQILGQGPKLLIQFQNNGVVDDSQLPKDRFSAERLKGVDSTLKIQPAKLEDSAVYLCASSSHTSEQYFGPGTRLTVT.

The V and J genes are TRBV29-1 and TRBJ1-1; D perhaps matches TRBD1 (5 bases). Germline assignment: CDR1 SQVTM and CDR2 ANQGSEA. V lost 6 bases, J lost 6 bases, and 11 bases lay in between. The CDR3 loop spans 11 amino acids. This CDR3 reads CSVLKGAEAFF. In nucleotides, the CDR3 is TGCAGCGTGCTTAAAGGGGCTGAAGCTTTCTTT. Using reference TRBV29-1 and TRBJ1-1 for the parts outside the CDR3, the full variable domain is SAVISQKPSRDICQRGTSLTIQCQVDSQVTMMFWYRQQPGQSLTLIATANQGSEATYESGFVIDKFPISRPNLTFSTLTVSNMSPEDSSIYLCSVLKGAEAFFGQGTRLTVV.

The J gene is TRBJ2-1, the V gene TRBV7-6, with 10 positions matching TRBD2. The J segment lost 7 bases and the V segment lost 4 bases, leaving 7 bases of the junction unmatched. The CDR3 covers 15 residues. Germline assignment: CDR1 SGHVS and CDR2 FNYEAQ. CDR3 nucleotide sequence: TGTGCCAGCAGCTCCTTACTAGCGGGGATGAATGAGCAGTTCTTC. It encodes CASSSLLAGMNEQFF.